Shown below are 3 T cell receptor beta chains from a single sample sequenced in a study of beta chain features in type 1 diabetes. General study findings and limits: Type 1 diabetes patients had moderately but significantly shorter TCRB CDR3s in all four CD4+ subsets.

Antigens for these TCRs are unknown. Since all of the isolated RNA was reverse transcribed, expressed TCRB transcripts were what got sequenced. Here immunoSEQ multiplex PCR was the method, and the copy in TCRdb shows in-frame clones only, minus some. The sample lists about 280,000 clones, over 14% occurring once. Sequencing used naive CD4+ T cells from blood. These receptors were obtained from a man younger than 35 with type 1 diabetes.

The chain uses TRBV28 and TRBJ2-2; the D is unclear. Trimming left V 5 bases short and J 0 bases short, with 10 bases between. This CDR3 spans 15 amino acids. Germline V gives CDR1 MDHEN, CDR2 SYDVKM. The CDR3 DNA reads TGTGCCAGCAGTCCTCGTGGCCCGAACACCGGGGAGCTGTTTTTT. It encodes CASSPRGPNTGELFF.

This clone was observed a handful of times. CDR3 sequence (DNA): TGTGCCTGGACTATCCCGGGTGGCGGCTACACCTTC. As protein: CAWTIPGGGYTF. The V gene is TRBV30, the J gene TRBJ1-2, with unresolved D. V dropped 4 bases and J dropped 8 bases, with 14 bases sitting between them. Per germline, CDR1 GTSNPN and CDR2 SVGIG (reference sequence). The CDR3 extends over 12 amino acids. The full variable domain, its missing parts supplied by reference TRBV30 and TRBJ1-2, is SQTIHQWPATLVQPVGSPLSLECTVEGTSNPNLYWYRQAAGRGLQLLFYSVGIGQISSEVPQNLSASRPQDRQFILSSKKLLLSDSGFYLCAWTIPGGGYTFGSGTRLTVV.

This clone turned up a few times. The chain links TRBV9 to TRBJ2-3, with TRBD2 matching over 7 bases. With 0 bases clipped from V and 2 bases from J, the junction kept 6 bases outside the gene matches. There are 16 residues in the CDR3. Germline V lookup: CDR1 SGDLS, CDR2 YYNGEE. CDR3 amino acids: CASSVGTGGNTDTQYF. The CDR3 coding sequence is TGTGCCAGCAGCGTAGGCACGGGGGGAAACACAGATACGCAGTATTTT.